The 7 T cell receptor beta chains below all came from one sample that was sequenced in a study of a mutant IDH1 vaccine in newly diagnosed glioma. Time point reported: baseline, week 1 (first vaccination visit). Treatment given: pre-vaccination baseline after standard-of-care therapy. Libraries were prepared by immunoSEQ multiplex PCR; TCRdb keeps only in-frame clonotypes and omits some of them. The sample consists of some 87,000 clones, about four fifths of them appearing once. The material was PBMCs, obtained from a glioma patient treated with radiotherapy, temozolomide or both. These receptors all stem from a man aged 35 to 55 with glioma.

The gene calls are TRBV6-6 and TRBJ1-2, with D possibly matching TRBD1 (6 bases). V lost 4 bases and J lost 1, with 10 bases in between. Germline V gene sequence: CDR1 MNHNY, CDR2 SVGAGI (reference sequence). This CDR3 comprises 14 residues. CDR3 amino acids: CASSSDSLNYGYTF. The CDR3 DNA reads TGTGCCAGCAGTTCGGACAGTCTTAACTATGGCTACACCTTC.

The chain is built from TRBV14 and TRBJ2-5; D perhaps matches TRBD1 (7 bases). Germline V gene sequence: CDR1 SGHDN, CDR2 FVKESK. CDR3 size: 15 residues. Trimming removed 4 bases from V and 5 bases from J, with 17 bases in between. The CDR3 DNA sequence: TGTGCCAGCAGCCGCAACCCTTCAGGGGGGGAGACCCAGTACTTC. Translated, it gives CASSRNPSGGETQYF. The variable domain in full, with the rest retrieved from reference TRBV14 and TRBJ2-5, is EAGVTQFPSHSVIEKGQTVTLRCDPISGHDNLYWYRRVMGKEIKFLLHFVKESKQDESGMPNNRFLAERTGGTYSTLKVQPAELEDSGVYFCASSRNPSGGETQYFGPGTRLLVL.

The sample holds a few counts of this clone. The chain links TRBV11-2 to TRBJ2-1, with D perhaps TRBD1 or TRBD2 (5 bases each). Germline loops: CDR1 SGHAT, CDR2 FQNNGV. V was shortened by 5 bases and J by 4 bases, with 15 bases between the two germline ends. The CDR3 spans 15 residues. CDR3 residues: CASSGLRDAYNEQFF. The CDR3 DNA is TGTGCCAGCAGCGGACTTCGGGACGCATACAATGAGCAGTTCTTC.

This chain links TRBV15 with TRBJ2-1; D is perhaps TRBD1 (8 bases). The CDR3 is made up of 14 amino acids. V lost 9 bases and J 10 bases, leaving 22 bases between the germline ends. Germline V lookup: CDR1 LNHNV, CDR2 YYDKDF (reference sequence). For the CDR3, the DNA is TGTGCCACATCTAGCGGACAGGGATCGGAGGAGCAGTTCTTC. Its protein is CATSSGQGSEEQFF. Combining the CDR3 with reference TRBV15 and TRBJ2-1 gives the whole variable domain DAMVIQNPRYQVTQFGKPVTLSCSQTLNHNVMYWYQQKSSQAPKLLFHYYDKDFNNEADTPDNFQSRRPNTSFCFLDIRSPGLGDTAMYLCATSSGQGSEEQFFGPGTRLTVL.

V is TRBV6-5 and J is TRBJ1-3, with D possibly TRBD1 on 5 matching bases. CDR1 is MNHEY and CDR2 is SVGAGI in the germline V gene. This CDR3 contains 13 residues. V lost 6 bases, J lost 4 bases, and 10 bases lay in between. Here the CDR3 reads CASRGVGGNTIYF. The CDR3 region has the DNA TGTGCCAGCAGAGGGGTAGGGGGAAACACCATATATTTT.

The chain couples TRBV29-1 to TRBJ1-5, with a possible D match to TRBD1 (5 bases). CDR1 is SQVTM, CDR2 ANQGSEA, per germline. The CDR3 is 13 residues long. V was clipped by 7 bases and J by 5 bases, with 15 bases between them. The CDR3 protein is CSAGGARDQPQHF. DNA for the CDR3: TGCAGCGCCGGTGGGGCTCGGGATCAGCCCCAGCATTTT.

The V call is TRBV6-6, the J call TRBJ1-3; D gene uncertain. CDR3 length: 15 amino acids. Germline CDR1 is MNHNY and CDR2 is SVGAGI (reference sequence). With 0 bases removed from V and 4 bases from J, the gap between germline ends came to 10 bases. The CDR3 reads CASSYSIGPGNTIYF. The CDR3 nucleotides are TGTGCCAGCAGTTACTCGATAGGGCCAGGAAACACCATATATTTT.